Presented here are 13 T cell receptor beta chains from one specimen sequenced in a study of cytomegalovirus exposure and HLA in healthy donors (TCRdb year 2017). Libraries were built with the immunoSEQ multiplex PCR assay. A mixture of 60 forward primers for TCR Vbeta segments and 13 reverse primers for TCR Jbeta segments was used in the multiplex PCR. The table was pulled from immuneACCESS by TCRdb, which kept in-frame rearrangements only. Such tables lose some clones; where checked, under half of the loss comes from unresolved V genes, and the rest has no known cause. This sample's clone table shows around 75,000 clones. In total, the top ten clones hold roughly 0.89% of the sample. The sequencing input was PBMCs. These receptors were taken from a boy aged 10-17 years in good health and CMV-seronegative.

V and J are TRBV4-1 and TRBJ1-1; D is unclear. Germline CDR1 reads MGHRA; CDR2 reads YSYEKL. V lost 3 bases and J 1 base, leaving 9 bases between the germline ends. CDR3 length equals 14 residues. The CDR3 DNA follows: TGCGCCAGCAGCCAGACAATAAAGAACACTGAAGCTTTCTTT. This sequence encodes CASSQTIKNTEAFF.

The chain employs TRBV19 and TRBJ2-1, with 11 bases fitting TRBD2. Germline lookup yields CDR1 LNHDA and CDR2 SQIVND (reference sequence). This CDR3 spans 14 amino acids. V dropped 9 bases and J dropped 8; count of bases not matched to a gene: 9. The CDR3: CASATSGTRDEQFF. In DNA, the CDR3 is TGTGCCAGCGCGACTAGCGGGACAAGGGATGAGCAGTTCTTC.

Regarding this clone: One end of the junction is discordant with germline, which a read error may explain. The rearrangement joins TRBV19 to TRBJ2-1; tentatively, D is TRBD2 (6 bases). Germline-derived CDR1 and CDR2 are LNHDA and SQIVND (reference sequence). The CDR3 has 15 amino acids. The CDR3 bases are TGTGCCAGTAGTTTCACAGCGGGCTCCGACAATGAGCAGTTCTTC. Protein sequence: CASSFTAGSDNEQFF.

As for this clone: Other DNA variants within this sample encode the same CDR3. The CDR3 reads CASRSRGPDTQYF. Here the CDR3 DNA reads TGTGCCAGCAGGTCCAGGGGCCCAGATACGCAGTATTTT. The rearrangement uses TRBV7-9 and TRBJ2-3; D perhaps matches TRBD1 (6 bases). The length of the CDR3 is 13 residues. V was clipped by 6 bases and J by 4 bases, with 11 bases between them. Germline lookup yields CDR1 SEHNR and CDR2 FQNEAQ (reference sequence).

The chain carries TRBV5-4 and TRBJ1-2; TRBD1 matches 8 bases. This CDR3 has 14 residues. V lost 4 bases, J lost 3 bases, and 5 bases stayed unmatched. Germline CDR1 reads SGHNT; CDR2 reads YYREEE (reference sequence). The CDR3 DNA follows: TGTGCCAGCAGCGCTAAGACAGGGGACTATGGCTACACCTTC. Translated, it gives CASSAKTGDYGYTF.

This sequence joins TRBV6-5 and TRBJ1-2, with 7 bases that match TRBD1. The CDR3 covers 14 residues. Germline trimming cut 0 bases from V and 8 bases from J; bases unmatched to any gene: 6. Per germline, CDR1 MNHEY and CDR2 SVGAGI. CDR3: CASSYSTGKEGYTF. Here the CDR3 DNA reads TGTGCCAGCAGTTACTCGACAGGGAAGGAGGGCTACACCTTC.

This chain links TRBV6-5 with TRBJ2-7; possible D gene TRBD1, 6 bases. Looked up from germline, CDR1 is MNHEY and CDR2 is SVGAGI. Deletions cut 2 bases from V and 2 bases from J, with 16 bases between. This CDR3 has 16 residues. This chain's CDR3 is CASSYQWTEYAYEQYF. The CDR3 DNA reads TGTGCCAGCAGTTACCAATGGACAGAGTACGCCTACGAGCAGTACTTC.

This chain joins TRBV5-1 and TRBJ1-6; D possibly corresponds to TRBD1 (5 bases). The CDR3 has 15 residues. The germline CDR1 and CDR2 sequences are SGHRS and YFSETQ. The germline V and J ends were trimmed by 4 bases and 2 bases, with 10 bases remaining between them. The CDR3 coding sequence is TGCGCCAGCAGCCCCACAGGTGCCTATAATTCACCCCTCCACTTT. Its translation: CASSPTGAYNSPLHF.

This chain links TRBV9 with TRBJ2-1, with 8 bases identical to TRBD1. Germline V CDR1 and CDR2: SGDLS, YYNGEE. Trimming cost V 2 bases and J 8 bases; bases outside gene matches: 3. The CDR3 sequence is 13 residues long. CDR3 nucleotide sequence: TGTGCCAGCAGCGTGACAGGGGTGGATGAGCAGTTCTTC. It specifies CASSVTGVDEQFF.

This chain links TRBV2 with TRBJ2-1; TRBD2 matches at 9 bases. The CDR3 spans 17 residues. V lost 6 bases and J lost 5; bases outside the gene matches: 14. Germline V gives CDR1 SNHLY, CDR2 FYNNEI. This CDR3 reads CASRGASGVLGDNEQFF. CDR3 coding DNA: TGTGCCAGCAGGGGGGCTAGCGGGGTCCTGGGGGACAATGAGCAGTTCTTC. The full variable domain, completed using reference TRBV2 and TRBJ2-1, is EPEVTQTPSHQVTQMGQEVILRCVPISNHLYFYWYRQILGQKVEFLVSFYNNEISEKSEIFDDQFSVERPDGSNFTLKIRSTKLEDSAMYFCASRGASGVLGDNEQFFGPGTRLTVL.

V gene TRBV18 combines with J gene TRBJ1-2; D is unclear. Trimming cost V 0 bases and J 4 bases, with 12 bases left between them. Germline assignment: CDR1 KGHSH and CDR2 LQKENI. This CDR3 has 15 residues. The CDR3 DNA reads TGTGCCAGCTCACCACCAGTCAGCAGACTCTATGGCTACACCTTC. It translates to CASSPPVSRLYGYTF. Full variable domain (missing parts from reference TRBV18 and TRBJ1-2): NAGVMQNPRHLVRRRGQEARLRCSPMKGHSHVYWYRQLPEEGLKFMVYLQKENIIDESGMPKERFSAEFPKEGPSILRIQQVVRGDSAAYFCASSPPVSRLYGYTFGSGTRLTVV.

The V gene is TRBV7-9, the J gene TRBJ2-1; tentatively, D is TRBD1 (5 bases). This CDR3 is 18 amino acids long. The germline V gene encodes CDR1 SEHNR and CDR2 FQNEAQ (reference sequence). Trimming took 7 bases from V and 9 from J, leaving 31 bases between them. The DNA of the CDR3 is TGTGCCAGCATCCCGACAAGAAGGGGTCTTACGCTCCCTAGTGAGCAGTTCTTC. It is translated as CASIPTRRGLTLPSEQFF.

V usage is TRBV27 and J usage is TRBJ2-5, with 10 bases that match TRBD2. J gave up 3 bases and V 1 base, and 2 bases lay outside the gene matches. Germline CDR1 and CDR2: MNHEY and SMNVEV (reference sequence). The CDR3 consists of 15 residues. The CDR3 DNA is TGTGCCAGCAGTTTATATCTAGCGGGAGAAGAGACCCAGTACTTC. Protein: CASSLYLAGEETQYF.